A single sample is the source of the 7 T cell receptor beta chains below, sequenced in a study of blood T cells in healthy people across ages. A second PCR of roughly 6 to 12 cycles used a sample-barcoded 5' primer and a J-beta primer mix. TCRdb ran MiXCR on the 5' RACE reads and lists one entry per CDR3 protein. The sample consists of approximately 360,000 distinct CDR3 sequences, more than 45% of them appearing once. The sequencing input was blood. The receptors derive from a man aged 55 to 70 in good health.

This clonotype was recorded only once. The V call is TRBV7-9, the J call TRBJ1-2, with TRBD1 matching over 8 bases. In germline, CDR1 is SEHNR, CDR2 FQNEAQ (reference sequence). The CDR3 sequence is 14 residues long. V lost 4 bases and J lost 3; bases outside the gene matches: 4. The CDR3 spells CASSSTGVDYGYTF. The CDR3 DNA follows: TGTGCCAGCAGCTCGACAGGGGTTGACTATGGCTACACCTTC.

Of note for this clonotype: This may be a read error, as it is one base from a much larger clone. This chain uses TRBV19 with TRBJ2-5, with a weak D call TRBD1 (5 bases). Germline V gene lookup returns CDR1 LNHDA and CDR2 SQIVND (reference sequence). The V gene lost 7 bases and the J gene lost 11 bases, with 17 bases spanning the gap. The CDR3 runs to 12 residues. CDR3 sequence reads: CASNLGVGEQYF. In DNA form, the CDR3 reads TGTGCCAGTAACCTAGGGGTAGGTGAGCAGTACTTC.

The table lists this clonotype with a count of one. The V and J genes are TRBV25-1 and TRBJ2-5, with a tentative D call TRBD2 (6 bases). There are 12 residues in the CDR3. Trimming took off 6 bases at V and 11 bases at J, with 16 bases between the two ends. The germline gives CDR1 MGHDK, CDR2 SYGVNS. CDR3 loop: CASSLATGEQYF. DNA for the CDR3: TGTGCCAGCAGCTTGGCCACGGGGGAGCAGTACTTC.

The chain carries TRBV20-1 and TRBJ2-7; a weak D match, TRBD1 (6 bases). The CDR3 consists of 15 residues. V lost 4 bases, J lost 1 base, and 17 bases lay in between. The germline V gene encodes CDR1 DFQATT and CDR2 SNEGSKA (reference sequence). CDR3 bases: TGCAGTGCTACCAATGACAGGAGTCCATCCTACGAGCAGTACTTC. The encoded protein is CSATNDRSPSYEQYF.

The chain carries TRBV7-8 and TRBJ1-5; the D is unclear. Trimming took off 1 base at V and 4 bases at J, with 11 bases between the two ends. The CDR3 extends over 15 amino acids. Germline-derived CDR1 and CDR2 are SGHVS and FQNEAQ. CDR3: CASSLGSRENQPQHF. CDR3 bases: TGTGCCAGCAGCTTAGGGTCACGGGAGAATCAGCCCCAGCATTTT.

This clonotype has just a few counts. The chain links TRBV7-2 to TRBJ2-4, with 13 bases matching TRBD2. Germline lookup yields CDR1 SGHTA and CDR2 FQGNSA. V lost 5 bases, J lost 1 base, and 2 bases stayed unmatched. The CDR3 has 16 residues. This CDR3 reads CASSEGLAGAKNIQYF. Here the CDR3 DNA reads TGTGCCAGCAGCGAGGGACTAGCGGGGGCCAAAAACATTCAGTACTTC.

The chain recombines TRBV20-1 with TRBJ2-1; TRBD2 matches at 15 bases. Germline V gene lookup returns CDR1 DFQATT and CDR2 SNEGSKA (reference sequence). J lost 0 bases, V lost 7 bases, and 7 bases had no gene match. The CDR3 is 17 residues long. CDR3 DNA sequence: TGCAGTGAATTCGGACTAGCGGGAGGGAGCTCCTACAATGAGCAGTTCTTC. Protein sequence: CSEFGLAGGSSYNEQFF.